The clone carrying this TCR beta chain was observed a handful of times. Its specificity is not known. Germline V gene data show CDR1 as SGHDT and CDR2 as YYEEEE. The CDR3 spans 11 residues. The V gene lost 2 bases and the J gene lost 3 bases, with 3 bases spanning the gap. Study-wide findings and caveats: Tumor Treg TCRs overlapped most with tumor naive CD4+ cells. Tumor memory CD4+ T cell TCR gene usage clustered with blood and lymph node memory CD4+ cells and lymph node naive CD4+ cells. Larger-cohort validation covered only one TCR beta V-J rearrangement.

After constant-region reverse-primer amplification, full-length variable regions underwent semi-nested PCR with Nested Universal Primer A. MiXCR, run by TCRdb on the 5' RACE reads, gives a single entry per CDR3 protein. The sample has about 62,000 distinct CDR3 sequences, about 31% seen once. The sequence was collected from a female donor with breast cancer. The sequenced sample was tumor-infiltrating naive CD4+ T cells sorted from the breast tumor. Subset: naive CD4+ T cells, CD4+CD45RA+CD25-. The chain combines TRBV5-6 with TRBJ2-7; D call uncertain. CDR3 amino acids: CASSFNYEQYF. For the CDR3, the DNA is TGTGCCAGCAGCTTCAACTACGAGCAGTACTTC.